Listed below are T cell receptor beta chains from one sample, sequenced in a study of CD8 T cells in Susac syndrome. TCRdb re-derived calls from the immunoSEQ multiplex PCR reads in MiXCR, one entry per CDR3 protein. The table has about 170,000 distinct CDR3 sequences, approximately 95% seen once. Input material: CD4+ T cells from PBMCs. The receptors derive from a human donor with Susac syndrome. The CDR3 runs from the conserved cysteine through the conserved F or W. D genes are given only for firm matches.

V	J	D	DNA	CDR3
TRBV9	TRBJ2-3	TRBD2	TGTGCCAGCAGCCGTAGACTAGCGGAGGCTCGGGATACGCAGTATTTT	CASSRRLAEARDTQYF
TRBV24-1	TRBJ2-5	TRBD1	TGTGCCACCAGTGATACCGGGACAGGGGGCTGGGAGACCCAGTACTTC	CATSDTGTGGWETQYF
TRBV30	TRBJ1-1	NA	TGTGCCTGGAGCTTAGTAGGTTCGGAAGCTTTCTTT	CAWSLVGSEAFF
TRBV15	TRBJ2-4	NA	TGTGCCACCAGCAGAGAACGTGTGGGTGTTCTCAACATTCAGTACTTC	CATSRERVGVLNIQYF
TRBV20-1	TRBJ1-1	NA	TGCAGTGCGCCCGGACAGATGAACACTGAAGCTTTCTTT	CSAPGQMNTEAFF
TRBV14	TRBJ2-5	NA	TGTGCCAGCAGCCAAGAATTCGGACAGCAAGAGACCCAGTACTTC	CASSQEFGQQETQYF
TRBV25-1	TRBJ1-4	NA	TGTGCCAGCAGTGGTGTCCCGCCTAATGAAAAACTGTTTTTT	CASSGVPPNEKLFF
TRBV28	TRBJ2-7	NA	TGTGCCAGCAGTTTATATTCAGGGGAGTACGAGCAGTACTTC	CASSLYSGEYEQYF
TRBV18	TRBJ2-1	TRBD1	TGTGCCAGCTCACAAGGACAGGCCGCGTACAATGAGCAGTTCTTC	CASSQGQAAYNEQFF
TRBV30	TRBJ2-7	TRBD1	TGTGCCTGGGCTGGACAGGGGAAAACCTACGAGCAGTACTTC	CAWAGQGKTYEQYF
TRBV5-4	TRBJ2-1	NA	TGTGCCAGCAGCTTCATGAATGAGCAGTTCTTC	CASSFMNEQFF
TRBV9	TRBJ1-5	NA	TGTGCCAGCAGCGTAGATGTTGGGAATCAGCCCCAGCATTTT	CASSVDVGNQPQHF